The 9 T cell receptor beta chains below all came from one sample that was sequenced in a study of blood T cell repertoires in COVID-19. Sequencing used immunoSEQ multiplex PCR; TCRdb keeps in-frame clones, though not all of them. The table shows some 190,000 clones, with 80% to 90% occurring only once. The sequencing input was peripheral blood. The source of these receptors is a man aged 60 to 75 with acute or convalescent COVID-19.

The CDR3 region has the DNA TGCAGTGCTAGTGAAAGGGTGGGAGCTAACTATGGCTACACCTTC. It translates to CSASERVGANYGYTF. The chain is built from TRBV20-1 and TRBJ1-2; D is unclear. V dropped 3 bases and J dropped 0 bases, with 14 bases sitting between them. In germline, CDR1 is DFQATT, CDR2 SNEGSKA (reference sequence). This CDR3 is built from 15 residues.

The V and J genes are TRBV10-1 and TRBJ2-7, with 7 bases identical to TRBD1. CDR3 size: 13 residues. The germline CDR1 and CDR2 sequences are WNHNN and SYGVQD (reference sequence). With 8 bases clipped from V and 3 bases from J, the junction kept 7 bases outside the gene matches. The CDR3 DNA sequence: TGCGCCAGCTTCTACGGGACAGACTACGAGCAGTACTTC. It is translated as CASFYGTDYEQYF.

The genes are TRBV3-1 (or the pseudogene TRBV3-2) and TRBJ2-3; D is perhaps TRBD2 (6 bases). V was cut by 4 bases and J by 1 base, with 24 bases left in between. The CDR3 is 19 residues long. Germline V gene sequence: CDR1 LGHDT, CDR2 YNNKEL (reference sequence). CDR3 sequence: CASSRRVAEVPTRTDTQYF. CDR3 nucleotide sequence: TGTGCCAGCAGCCGCCGGGTAGCGGAGGTCCCCACCCGCACAGATACGCAGTATTTT.

This clone has a count of ten or more. This rearrangement joins TRBV4-3 to TRBJ2-3; 7 bases are a match to TRBD2. Germline trimming cut 3 bases from V and 3 bases from J; bases unmatched to any gene: 6. This CDR3 is 15 amino acids long. Looked up from germline, CDR1 is LGHNA and CDR2 is YSLEER. CDR3 sequence: CASSHGAGVTDTQYF. The CDR3 DNA sequence: TGCGCCAGCAGCCATGGGGCGGGAGTTACAGATACGCAGTATTTT.

This clone turned up a few times. This chain uses TRBV19 with TRBJ2-2; TRBD1 aligns across 12 bases. Losses at the gene ends were 7 bases for V and 7 bases for J; bases not matched to a gene: 7. Germline V gives CDR1 LNHDA, CDR2 SQIVND (reference sequence). CDR3 length: 15 amino acids. The CDR3 DNA reads as TGTGCCAGTACCTCGGGACAGGGGGCACGCGGGGAGCTGTTTTTT. The encoded protein is CASTSGQGARGELFF.

The CDR3: CASKGASGSRNNEQFF. The CDR3 DNA sequence: TGTGCCAGCAAAGGGGCTAGCGGGTCCCGAAATAATGAGCAGTTCTTC. The chain couples TRBV28 to TRBJ2-1; 8 bases are shared with TRBD2. Trimming cost V 7 bases and J 7 bases; bases outside gene matches: 15. This CDR3 region has 16 residues. The germline gives CDR1 MDHEN, CDR2 SYDVKM.

J is TRBJ2-1 and V is TRBV9, with 7 bases matching TRBD2. Germline V lookup: CDR1 SGDLS, CDR2 YYNGEE. The CDR3 contains 16 residues. Trimming at V came to 3 bases and at J to 6 bases, leaving 12 bases not matched to a gene. This chain's CDR3 is CASSETGGGSGNEQFF. The CDR3 DNA reads as TGTGCCAGCAGCGAAACTGGGGGAGGGTCTGGCAATGAGCAGTTCTTC. Full variable domain (missing parts from reference TRBV9 and TRBJ2-1): DSGVTQTPKHLITATGQRVTLRCSPRSGDLSVYWYQQSLDQGLQFLIQYYNGEERAKGNILERFSAQQFPDLHSELNLSSLELGDSALYFCASSETGGGSGNEQFFGPGTRLTVL.

This clone was detected once. The V gene is TRBV3-1 (or the pseudogene TRBV3-2), the J gene TRBJ2-7; possible D gene TRBD1, 6 bases. Germline lookup yields CDR1 LGHDT and CDR2 YNNKEL (reference sequence). Trimming cost V 6 bases and J 5 bases, with 14 bases left between them. The length of the CDR3 is 13 residues. CDR3 amino acids: CASRALQGHEQYF. In nucleotides, the CDR3 is TGTGCCAGCAGAGCCCTACAGGGCCACGAGCAGTACTTC.

This chain uses TRBV7-8 with TRBJ1-5; the match to TRBD1 covers 9 bases. Per germline, CDR1 SGHVS and CDR2 FQNEAQ. The CDR3 is 18 amino acids. V was pared by 5 bases and J by 1 base, with 12 bases of the junction left unmatched. The CDR3 sequence is CASSVDRGGQLSNQPQHF. CDR3 sequence (DNA): TGTGCCAGCAGCGTGGACAGGGGAGGGCAATTAAGCAATCAGCCCCAGCATTTT.